Shown below are 24 T cell receptor beta chains from a single sample sequenced in a study of spatial heterogeneity in lung cancer. TCRdb re-analysed the 5' RACE reads in MiXCR, keeping a single row per CDR3 protein. The data contain 20,000 to 30,000 distinct CDR3 sequences, about 13% of them singletons. Time point described: sample taken at primary tumor resection. Unsorted samples of tumor, nontumor lung or frozen PBMC had their whole RNA sequenced. This material consisted of PBMCs, taken at surgery. The source of these receptors is a female donor with early-stage non-small cell lung cancer.

Many counts were recorded for this clonotype. V and J are TRBV4-3 and TRBJ1-2; TRBD1 matches at 9 bases. The length of the CDR3 is 15 residues. Trimming removed 5 bases from V and 5 bases from J; junction bases left unmatched: 9. Germline V lookup: CDR1 LGHNA, CDR2 YSLEER. DNA for the CDR3: TGCGCCAGCAGCAAAATACCGGGACAGGGATATGGCTACACCTTC. It specifies CASSKIPGQGYGYTF.

This clonotype has a count of ten or more. The J gene is TRBJ2-2, the V gene TRBV9; D gene ambiguous. The CDR3 spans 13 residues. From germline, CDR1 is SGDLS and CDR2 YYNGEE. V dropped 3 bases and J dropped 4 bases, with 7 bases sitting between them. The CDR3 sequence: CASSGTGTGELFF. The DNA of the CDR3 is TGTGCCAGCAGCGGTACGGGCACCGGGGAGCTGTTTTTT.

This clonotype has at least ten counts. The gene calls are TRBV29-1 and TRBJ2-7; the match to TRBD2 covers 13 bases. With V trimmed by 7 bases and J by 5 bases, 11 bases remained unmatched. Germline values: CDR1 SQVTM, CDR2 ANQGSEA. The CDR3 contains 15 residues. In nucleotides, the CDR3 is TGCAGCGGCGGAGATAGGACTAGCGGGAGAAACGAGCAGTACTTC. The encoded protein is CSGGDRTSGRNEQYF.

The sample holds many counts of this clonotype. The gene calls are TRBV12-3 or TRBV12-4 and TRBJ2-3; D is undetermined. The V and J ends lost 3 bases and 5 bases respectively, with 12 bases between them. The CDR3 loop spans 14 amino acids. CDR3 nucleotides: TGTGCCAGCAGTTTCAGTCGGAAGAAAGATACGCAGTATTTT. Its protein is CASSFSRKKDTQYF.

This rearrangement joins TRBV29-1 to TRBJ2-5, with D perhaps TRBD2 (6 bases). This CDR3 contains 14 residues. CDR1 is SQVTM, CDR2 ANQGSEA, per germline. Trimming removed 7 bases at V and 2 bases at J, with 17 bases between. CDR3 loop: CSALISREQETQYF. In DNA form, the CDR3 reads TGCAGCGCCTTAATCTCCCGGGAGCAAGAGACCCAGTACTTC.

This clonotype was detected ten times or more. V is TRBV2 and J is TRBJ1-5, with D possibly matching TRBD1 (5 bases). V was cut by 7 bases and J by 4 bases, with 26 bases left in between. The germline V gene encodes CDR1 SNHLY and CDR2 FYNNEI. The CDR3 has 18 amino acids. The CDR3 region has the DNA TGTGCCAGCACGGGGACCAACAACTTCCCAAGAACAAATCAGCCCCAGCATTTT. Protein: CASTGTNNFPRTNQPQHF.

The chain is built from TRBV6-2 or TRBV6-3 and TRBJ2-4; tentative D call: TRBD1 (6 bases). CDR1 and CDR2 (germline): MNHEY, SVGEGT. Trimming removed 8 bases at V and 9 bases at J, with 14 bases between. The CDR3 is 12 amino acids. This chain's CDR3 is CASGRGGGIQYF. CDR3 sequence (DNA): TGTGCCAGCGGTAGAGGGGGTGGCATTCAGTACTTC.

This clonotype was detected ten times or more. The rearrangement joins TRBV19 to TRBJ1-4, with 10 bases fitting TRBD1. V trimming: 6 bases; J trimming: 5 bases; junction bases outside the gene matches: 3. The germline V gene has CDR1 LNHDA and CDR2 SQIVND (reference sequence). The CDR3 runs 14 residues. CDR3 nucleotides: TGTGCCAGTAGAAGACAGGGGGCAAATGAAAAACTGTTTTTT. Encoded protein: CASRRQGANEKLFF.

This clonotype was seen ten or more times. The chain recombines TRBV29-1 with TRBJ2-1; unclear D gene. CDR3 length: 14 residues. Trimming took off 5 bases at V and 4 bases at J, with 15 bases between the two ends. Germline CDR1 reads SQVTM; CDR2 reads ANQGSEA. The CDR3 here is CSVFRASSYNEQFF. CDR3 nucleotide sequence: TGCAGCGTTTTTAGGGCATCTAGTTACAATGAGCAGTTCTTC.

V and J are TRBV7-4 and TRBJ2-1; 8 nucleotides align to TRBD1. Per germline, CDR1 SGHVT and CDR2 SQSDAQ. The CDR3 is 15 amino acids. V shed 0 bases, J shed 4 bases, and the junction held 2 bases outside the gene matches. CDR3 nucleotides: TGTGCCAGCAGCTTAGCACAGGGGGTATACAATGAGCAGTTCTTC. Translated, it gives CASSLAQGVYNEQFF.

The chain has TRBV28 and TRBJ2-1; 15 nucleotides match TRBD2. CDR1 and CDR2 from the germline V gene are MDHEN and SYDVKM. The V and J ends lost 3 bases and 5 bases, in that order; junction bases with no gene match: 14. The CDR3 is 20 amino acids. Written as DNA, the CDR3 is TGTGCCAGCAGTTTCCCCTCCGGGACTAGCGGGGGGACCCCTCACAATGAGCAGTTCTTC. Translation: CASSFPSGTSGGTPHNEQFF.

This clonotype was counted ten times or more. The chain couples TRBV10-3 to TRBJ2-3; D is perhaps TRBD1 or TRBD2 (5 bases each). This CDR3 is 13 amino acids long. Germline CDR1 reads ENHRY; CDR2 reads SYGVKD. V lost 6 bases and J 4 bases, leaving 11 bases between the germline ends. The CDR3 sequence is CAIRQGRSDTQYF. CDR3 DNA sequence: TGTGCCATCAGGCAGGGACGGTCAGATACGCAGTATTTT.

The chain has TRBV7-2 and TRBJ1-5; D not resolved. V dropped 5 bases and J dropped 0 bases, with 11 bases sitting between them. The CDR3 runs to 15 residues. Germline V CDR1 and CDR2: SGHTA, FQGNSA. CDR3 residues: CASSPQPYSNQPQHF. The DNA for the CDR3 is TGTGCCAGCAGCCCTCAACCATATAGCAATCAGCCCCAGCATTTT.

The V call is TRBV28, the J call TRBJ2-7; a possible D gene is TRBD1 (6 bases). V gave up 7 bases and J gave up 3 bases, with 10 bases separating them. The CDR3 sequence is 12 residues long. Germline CDR1 reads MDHEN; CDR2 reads SYDVKM. CDR3 DNA: TGTGCCAGCAAGGGACATAACTACGAGCAGTACTTC. Residues: CASKGHNYEQYF.

This clonotype was recorded many times. The chain couples TRBV5-4 to TRBJ2-2, with D possibly TRBD2 on 5 matching bases. The CDR3 length is 16 residues. CDR1 is SGHNT and CDR2 is YYREEE in the germline V gene (reference sequence). V lost 4 bases and J lost 2, with 15 bases in between. CDR3: CASSHFEGLNTGELFF. The CDR3 nucleotides are TGTGCCAGCAGCCACTTTGAGGGATTAAACACCGGGGAGCTGTTTTTT.

The chain uses TRBV9 and TRBJ2-3; D may correspond to TRBD1 or TRBD2 (5 bases each). Trimming cost V 1 base and J 5 bases, with 8 bases left between them. The CDR3 has 13 amino acids. Germline CDR1 and CDR2: SGDLS and YYNGEE. The CDR3 DNA follows: TGTGCCAGCAGCGTAATGAGGGGAGATACGCAGTATTTT. Protein product: CASSVMRGDTQYF.

The CDR3 nucleotides are TGCAGCGTAGATACTAGTGGCGGGAGCTCCTACGAGCAGTACTTC. Residues: CSVDTSGGSSYEQYF. This chain connects TRBV29-1 to TRBJ2-7; the match to TRBD2 covers 7 bases. Germline assignment: CDR1 SQVTM and CDR2 ANQGSEA. This CDR3 is built from 15 residues. Losses at the gene ends were 6 bases for V and 0 bases for J; bases not matched to a gene: 11.

This clonotype was seen ten or more times. J is TRBJ2-3 and V is TRBV27; 9 nucleotides align to TRBD2. V lost 1 base to trimming and J lost 3 bases; unmatched junction nucleotides: 5. The CDR3 length is 16 residues. In germline, CDR1 is MNHEY, CDR2 SMNVEV (reference sequence). CDR3 residues: CASSLLGSGGTDTQYF. The CDR3 nucleotides read TGTGCCAGCAGTTTATTGGGTAGCGGGGGAACAGATACGCAGTATTTT.

Concerning this clonotype itself: A read error may be the cause here, since a much bigger clone is one base away. The rearrangement links TRBV9 to TRBJ2-1; D is unresolved. This CDR3 contains 15 residues. Germline assignment: CDR1 SGDLS and CDR2 YYNGEE. CDR3 region: CASSADGVAYNKQFF. CDR3 in DNA: TGTGCCAGCAGCGCCGACGGTGTAGCATACAATAAGCAGTTCTTC.

This clonotype was seen ten or more times. This rearrangement joins TRBV4-3 to TRBJ1-2; a weak D match, TRBD1 (5 bases). V lost 1 base and J lost 5, with 11 bases in between. Germline V gene lookup returns CDR1 LGHNA and CDR2 YSLEER. This CDR3 comprises 14 residues. The CDR3 region is CASSQVGGPYGYTF. CDR3 nucleotides: TGCGCCAGCAGCCAAGTTGGGGGACCTTATGGCTACACCTTC.

This sequence joins TRBV9 and TRBJ2-3; D might be TRBD2 (6 bases). The CDR3 has 13 residues. CDR1 SGDLS and CDR2 YYNGEE come from the germline V gene. The V end was cut by 0 bases, the J end by 5 bases, with 7 bases between. The CDR3 nucleotides read TGTGCCAGCAGCGTAGGGGGAGGAGATACGCAGTATTTT. Amino acid sequence: CASSVGGGDTQYF.

This clonotype was recorded a few times. The rearrangement joins TRBV10-2 to TRBJ1-1; D unclear. The CDR3 has 16 residues. V lost 8 bases and J 6 bases, leaving 25 bases between the germline ends. In germline, CDR1 is WSHSY, CDR2 SAAADI. This CDR3 is CASFDNGGVRTAEAFF. In DNA, the CDR3 is TGCGCCAGCTTCGACAACGGAGGCGTAAGAACGGCTGAAGCTTTCTTT.

This clonotype is deemed medium-sized (0.01 to 0.1%). One end of the junction does not line up with germline, which may come from a read error. This chain joins TRBV14 and TRBJ2-1; unclear D gene. The germline V gene encodes CDR1 SGHDN and CDR2 FVKESK. This CDR3 is built from 12 residues. The CDR3 DNA reads TGTGCCAGCAGCCAGTTCACGAATGGGCAGTTCTTC. The encoded protein is CASSQFTNGQFF. Looking up the rest from reference TRBV14 and TRBJ2-1 gives the full variable domain: EAGVTQFPSHSVIEKGQTVTLRCDPISGHDNLYWYRRVMGKEIKFLLHFVKESKQDESGMPNNRFLAERTGGTYSTLKVQPAELEDSGVYFCASSQFTNGQFFGPGTRLTVL.

There are many counts of this clonotype. The chain has TRBV7-2 and TRBJ1-5; possibly TRBD1 for D (5 bases). The V and J ends lost 3 bases and 6 bases respectively, with 12 bases between them. The CDR3 runs to 14 residues. CDR1 and CDR2 (germline): SGHTA, FQGNSA. The CDR3 reads CASSFGAGSQPQHF. In DNA form, the CDR3 reads TGTGCCAGCAGCTTCGGGGCAGGGAGTCAGCCCCAGCATTTT.